Following are 27 T cell receptor beta chains from one sample sequenced in a study of blood T cell repertoires in COVID-19. Sequencing used immunoSEQ multiplex PCR; TCRdb keeps in-frame clones, though not all of them. The sample lists about 200,000 clones, 87% seen once, with under 2.5% in the top ten. The sample consisted of peripheral blood. The receptors were sampled from a man between 40 and 49 years old with active or convalescent COVID-19.

The chain uses TRBV6-5 and TRBJ2-5, with 9 bases matching TRBD1. Germline V gene lookup returns CDR1 MNHEY and CDR2 SVGAGI. CDR3 length: 14 residues. V trimming: 10 bases; J trimming: 5 bases; junction bases outside the gene matches: 11. CDR3 in amino acids: CATQEGQGRETQYF. For the CDR3, the DNA is TGTGCCACCCAGGAGGGACAGGGTCGGGAGACCCAGTACTTC.

The count of this clone is one. The genes are TRBV6-1 and TRBJ1-4; tentatively, D is TRBD1 (6 bases). Per germline, CDR1 MNHNS and CDR2 SASEGT. The CDR3 is 16 amino acids. Trimming pared 1 base from V and 1 base from J, leaving 10 bases between. The CDR3 bases are TGTGCCAGCAGTGAAGGGTTAGGGGGAACTAATGAAAAACTGTTTTTT. It is translated as CASSEGLGGTNEKLFF.

J is TRBJ2-5 and V is TRBV3-1 (or the pseudogene TRBV3-2); 7 bases are a match to TRBD2. The length of the CDR3 is 13 residues. Trimming took 3 bases from V and 3 from J; bases not matched to a gene: 1. CDR1 and CDR2 (germline): LGHDT, YNNKEL (reference sequence). The DNA of the CDR3 is TGTGCCAGCAGCCACCGGGAGGAAGAGACCCAGTACTTC. Amino acids: CASSHREEETQYF.

The V gene is TRBV7-3, the J gene TRBJ2-7; 8 positions agree with TRBD1. CDR1 and CDR2 from the germline V gene are SGHTA and FQGTGA. The CDR3 runs to 15 residues. Germline trimming cut 5 bases from V and 3 bases from J; bases unmatched to any gene: 9. CDR3 bases: TGTGCCAGCAGCCCGCCGGGACAGGTGGTCTACGAGCAGTACTTC. Protein product: CASSPPGQVVYEQYF. Together with reference TRBV7-3 and TRBJ2-7, the CDR3 gives the full variable domain: GAGVSQTPSNKVTEKGKYVELRCDPISGHTALYWYRQSLGQGPEFLIYFQGTGAADDSGLPNDRFFAVRPEGSVSTLKIQRTERGDSAVYLCASSPPGQVVYEQYFGPGTRLTVT.

This sequence joins TRBV27 and TRBJ2-1; TRBD2 matches at 8 bases. The CDR3 has 16 amino acids. V gave up 2 bases and J gave up 8 bases; unmatched junction bases: 11. CDR1 is MNHEY, CDR2 SMNVEV, per germline (reference sequence). CDR3: CASSLDVGGGTDEQFF. The DNA for the CDR3 is TGTGCCAGCAGTTTAGATGTCGGGGGGGGTACGGATGAGCAGTTCTTC.

The V gene is TRBV28, the J gene TRBJ2-7; D not resolved. The CDR3 is 17 residues long. Germline V gene data show CDR1 as MDHEN and CDR2 as SYDVKM. The ends were cut back, 1 base at V and 3 bases at J, with 19 bases in the middle. CDR3 DNA: TGTGCCAGCAGTTTATCTCGCCGGTTGGGCCGCCTCTACGAGCAGTACTTC. This translates into CASSLSRRLGRLYEQYF.

Only one count was recorded for this clone. The CDR3 bases are TGTGCCAGCAGTTTGGGGCCCCAAGGGCTCAACTATAATTCACCCCTCCACTTT. It encodes CASSLGPQGLNYNSPLHF. The chain couples TRBV25-1 to TRBJ1-6, with D tentatively TRBD1 (5 bases). The CDR3 loop spans 18 amino acids. The V end lost 5 bases, the J end lost 3 bases, and 20 bases lay between the germline ends. CDR1 and CDR2 (germline): MGHDK, SYGVNS.

The rearrangement links TRBV19 to TRBJ1-2; no definite D call. The V gene's germline CDR1 is LNHDA and CDR2 SQIVND (reference sequence). The CDR3 has 11 amino acids. V lost 4 bases to trimming and J lost 4 bases, with 4 bases between them. CDR3 sequence (DNA): TGTGCCAGTAGTACCAGCTATGGCTACACCTTC. It yields the protein CASSTSYGYTF.

V and J are TRBV11-2 and TRBJ1-4, with TRBD1 matching 7 bases. V lost 5 bases and J lost 13; bases outside the gene matches: 10. CDR3 size: 13 residues. Germline CDR1 is SGHAT and CDR2 is FQNNGV. The DNA of the CDR3 is TGTGCCAGCAGCCCGGGACAGTTAGATAGACTGTTTTTT. Translating it yields CASSPGQLDRLFF.

The rearrangement links TRBV24-1 to TRBJ1-4; tentatively, D is TRBD1 (6 bases). CDR1 and CDR2 (germline): KGHDR, SFDVKD. The CDR3 loop spans 14 amino acids. For the CDR3, the DNA is TGTTTCGACCCGGAGGACAGCCCTAATGAAAAACTGTTTTTT. Translating gives CFDPEDSPNEKLFF.

The J gene is TRBJ2-3, the V gene TRBV30; D is ambiguous. Germline V gives CDR1 GTSNPN, CDR2 SVGIG (reference sequence). Trimming removed 2 bases at V and 9 bases at J, with 15 bases between. The CDR3 consists of 13 residues. In DNA form, the CDR3 reads TGTGCCTGGAGTATTGGGCTGCAGAAAACGCAGTATTTT. Its protein is CAWSIGLQKTQYF.

The rearrangement joins TRBV6-2 or TRBV6-3 to TRBJ1-5, with D maybe TRBD1 (5 bases). Germline V lookup: CDR1 MNHEY, CDR2 SVGEGT. Trimming shortened V by 2 bases and J by 4 bases, and 12 bases separated the two germline ends. CDR3 length equals 15 residues. In DNA form, the CDR3 reads TGTGCCAGCAGTTACGTGGGCCGGACAAATCAGCCCCAGCATTTT. Protein sequence: CASSYVGRTNQPQHF.

V and J are TRBV7-2 and TRBJ2-7, with TRBD1 matching over 7 bases. The V segment lost 5 bases and the J segment 7 bases; nucleotides outside the gene matches: 8. Germline CDR1 is SGHTA and CDR2 is FQGNSA. CDR3 length: 13 residues. Here the CDR3 DNA reads TGTGCCAGCAGCCCTACAGGGGTAGGTGAGCAGTACTTC. This gives the protein CASSPTGVGEQYF.

This rearrangement joins TRBV15 to TRBJ2-7; no clear D gene. Trimming took 0 bases from V and 3 from J, leaving 6 bases between them. The germline gives CDR1 LNHNV, CDR2 YYDKDF (reference sequence). The CDR3 is 13 residues long. CDR3 coding DNA: TGTGCCACCAGCAGAGACCGGTTCTACGAGCAGTACTTC. Protein sequence: CATSRDRFYEQYF.

DNA for the CDR3: TGCGCCAGCAACGGGGGATTCTTCTCCTACGAGCAGTACTTC. Its translation is CASNGGFFSYEQYF. The genes are TRBV5-1 and TRBJ2-7; TRBD2 might be the D (6 bases). The CDR3 length is 14 residues. Germline CDR1 is SGHRS and CDR2 is YFSETQ. V gave up 6 bases and J gave up 0 bases, with 13 bases separating them.

The chain couples TRBV28 to TRBJ1-5, with 9 bases lining up with TRBD1. Germline V gives CDR1 MDHEN, CDR2 SYDVKM. V lost 4 bases to trimming and J lost 6 bases; unmatched junction nucleotides: 10. The CDR3 is made up of 16 amino acids. The CDR3 sequence is CASSSPGQGVSQPQHF. Here the CDR3 DNA reads TGTGCCAGCAGTTCCCCGGGACAGGGAGTCAGTCAGCCCCAGCATTTT.

This CDR3 reads CASSAGPEDSPLHF. In DNA, the CDR3 is TGTGCCAGCAGCGCGGGTCCTGAGGATTCACCCCTCCACTTT. This chain uses TRBV9 with TRBJ1-6; no clear D gene. Germline V gives CDR1 SGDLS, CDR2 YYNGEE. V was shortened by 3 bases and J by 8 bases, with 12 bases between the two germline ends. This CDR3 is built from 14 residues.

The rearrangement uses TRBV5-4 and TRBJ2-1, with D possibly TRBD2 on 5 matching bases. The V gene lost 6 bases and the J gene lost 4 bases, with 11 bases spanning the gap. The germline V gene has CDR1 SGHNT and CDR2 YYREEE (reference sequence). The CDR3 loop spans 13 amino acids. This chain's CDR3 is CASTTDSYNEQFF. The CDR3 DNA is TGTGCCAGCACCACGGACTCATACAATGAGCAGTTCTTC. The entire variable domain, with the rest obtained from reference TRBV5-4 and TRBJ2-1, is as follows: ETGVTQSPTHLIKTRGQQVTLRCSSQSGHNTVSWYQQALGQGPQFIFQYYREEENGRGNFPPRFSGLQFPNYSSELNVNALELDDSALYLCASTTDSYNEQFFGPGTRLTVL.

V is TRBV24-1 and J is TRBJ2-5; a weak D match, TRBD1 (6 bases). V shed 3 bases and J shed 1 base, with 11 bases lying between them. CDR3 size: 15 residues. Germline values: CDR1 KGHDR, CDR2 SFDVKD. The CDR3 nucleotides are TGTGCCACCAGTGATCCGCCGACAGGCCAAGAGACCCAGTACTTC. Encoded protein: CATSDPPTGQETQYF.

The chain has TRBV2 and TRBJ1-1; a possible D gene is TRBD1 (5 bases). Germline loops: CDR1 SNHLY, CDR2 FYNNEI. The CDR3 length is 13 residues. Trimming pared 5 bases from V and 6 bases from J, leaving 13 bases between. The CDR3 sequence: CASSRQGRSEAFF. CDR3 nucleotides: TGTGCCAGCAGTCGTCAGGGTAGGTCTGAAGCTTTCTTT.

The rearrangement uses TRBV4-2 and TRBJ2-3; no clear D gene. The CDR3 is 17 amino acids. Deletions cut 0 bases from V and 1 base from J, with 14 bases between. The germline gives CDR1 LGHNA, CDR2 YNFKEQ. Here the CDR3 reads CASSQDRGAPRTDTQYF. As DNA, the CDR3 is TGTGCCAGCAGCCAAGATCGTGGAGCGCCCCGCACAGATACGCAGTATTTT.

In its sample, this clone was seen once. CDR3 nucleotide sequence: TGTGCCACCAGTGATTGGGACAGCCCCGGCAATCAGCCCCAGCATTTT. Its protein product is CATSDWDSPGNQPQHF. The chain uses TRBV24-1 and TRBJ1-5; 7 nucleotides align to TRBD1. CDR1 is KGHDR and CDR2 is SFDVKD in the germline V gene. The V and J ends lost 2 bases and 2 bases, in that order; junction bases with no gene match: 5. The CDR3 spans 16 residues.

The chain joins TRBV20-1 to TRBJ1-3; D is unresolved. Trimming removed 3 bases from V and 2 bases from J, with 14 bases in between. The CDR3 runs to 15 residues. Per the germline V gene, CDR1 is DFQATT and CDR2 is SNEGSKA (reference sequence). In nucleotides, the CDR3 is TGCAGTGCTAGTCAGCCGGACTTACCTGGAAACACCATATATTTT. Encoded protein: CSASQPDLPGNTIYF.

The chain links TRBV5-1 to TRBJ1-6; maybe TRBD1 (5 bases). With 2 bases removed from V and 16 bases from J, the gap between germline ends came to 22 bases. This CDR3 region has 15 residues. Germline V gene data show CDR1 as SGHRS and CDR2 as YFSETQ. Here the CDR3 reads CASSFFSPGESELHF. In DNA, the CDR3 is TGCGCCAGCAGCTTTTTCTCCCCGGGGGAGAGTGAACTCCACTTT.

For the CDR3, the DNA is TGCGCCAGCAGCATGGGACTATTCTCCAATGAGCAGTTCTTC. This encodes CASSMGLFSNEQFF. This chain joins TRBV5-1 and TRBJ2-1; 7 bases map to TRBD2. This CDR3 is 14 amino acids long. V was pared by 4 bases and J by 6 bases, with 7 bases of the junction left unmatched. The V gene's germline CDR1 is SGHRS and CDR2 YFSETQ.

The chain is built from TRBV9 and TRBJ1-2; D is possibly TRBD1 (6 bases). The V and J ends lost 0 bases and 6 bases respectively, with 12 bases between them. The germline gives CDR1 SGDLS, CDR2 YYNGEE. The CDR3 consists of 14 residues. CDR3 DNA sequence: TGTGCCAGCAGCGTAGGATGGGGGCGTAATGGCTACACCTTC. Its translation is CASSVGWGRNGYTF. Variable domain in full (rest from reference TRBV9 and TRBJ1-2): DSGVTQTPKHLITATGQRVTLRCSPRSGDLSVYWYQQSLDQGLQFLIQYYNGEERAKGNILERFSAQQFPDLHSELNLSSLELGDSALYFCASSVGWGRNGYTFGSGTRLTVV.

The genes are TRBV7-9 and TRBJ1-6; D call uncertain. V lost 1 base to trimming and J lost 0 bases, with 7 bases between them. Germline V lookup: CDR1 SEHNR, CDR2 FQNEAQ (reference sequence). The CDR3 is 16 amino acids. The CDR3 sequence: CASSLEYGSYNSPLHF. The DNA for the CDR3 is TGTGCCAGCAGCTTAGAGTACGGCTCCTATAATTCACCCCTCCACTTT. The whole variable domain, filled in from reference TRBV7-9 and TRBJ1-6, reads DTGVSQNPRHKITKRGQNVTFRCDPISEHNRLYWYRQTLGQGPEFLTYFQNEAQLEKSRLLSDRFSAERPKGSFSTLEIQRTEQGDSAMYLCASSLEYGSYNSPLHFGNGTRLTVT.